A single sample is the source of the 5 T cell receptor beta chains below, sequenced in a study of T cell responses to AZD1222 COVID-19 vaccine. TCRdb's table, derived via immunoSEQ multiplex PCR, lists solely in-frame clones and lacks some. Of some 100,000 clones in the sample, around nine tenths were seen once. The sample here was peripheral blood, taken on day 0 of AZD1222 vaccination. These receptors were taken from an adult in good health.

The chain uses TRBV28 and TRBJ2-3; 8 nucleotides agree with TRBD1. The CDR3 runs 13 residues. Germline V gives CDR1 MDHEN, CDR2 SYDVKM. Unmatched junction bases numbered 5, after V lost 10 bases and J lost 2 bases. The CDR3 DNA follows: TGTGCCACCGGGGACAGGCTCACAGATACGCAGTATTTT. It is translated as CATGDRLTDTQYF.

The chain joins TRBV5-1 to TRBJ2-2; 9 bases agree with TRBD2. Germline loops: CDR1 SGHRS, CDR2 YFSETQ. V lost 6 bases to trimming and J lost 4 bases; unmatched junction nucleotides: 4. The CDR3 is made up of 14 amino acids. CDR3 amino acids: CASKVTSGTGELFF. The CDR3 DNA is TGCGCCAGCAAGGTGACTAGCGGCACCGGGGAGCTGTTTTTT.

The chain couples TRBV7-8 to TRBJ1-4; TRBD1 might be the D (5 bases). Germline V gene lookup returns CDR1 SGHVS and CDR2 FQNEAQ. CDR3 length: 16 amino acids. V dropped 2 bases and J dropped 7 bases, with 17 bases sitting between them. CDR3 in amino acids: CASSLPRVLVGEKLFF. CDR3 DNA: TGTGCCAGCAGCTTACCCAGGGTTCTCGTGGGTGAAAAACTGTTTTTT.

This clone has a single count. The chain recombines TRBV27 with TRBJ1-1; a possible D gene is TRBD1 (6 bases). The length of the CDR3 is 17 residues. In germline, CDR1 is MNHEY, CDR2 SMNVEV (reference sequence). V lost 7 bases to trimming and J lost 0 bases, with 21 bases between them. CDR3 sequence: CASKRGLGARMNTEAFF. Written as DNA, the CDR3 is TGTGCCAGCAAACGGGGGTTGGGGGCCCGAATGAACACTGAAGCTTTCTTT.

The chain combines TRBV7-3 with TRBJ2-5, with a weak D call TRBD1 (6 bases). Germline V lookup: CDR1 SGHTA, CDR2 FQGTGA. The V gene lost 1 base and the J gene lost 4 bases, with 10 bases spanning the gap. The CDR3 is 14 residues long. CDR3 nucleotides: TGTGCCAGCAGCTTAAATGGGGGCTTAGAGACCCAGTACTTC. Amino acid sequence: CASSLNGGLETQYF.